This entry features one T cell receptor beta chain sequence. The sample belongs to a study of Ad26.COV2.S vaccination and SARS-CoV-2 variants. TCRdb keeps only in-frame clones here, not all; method: immunoSEQ multiplex PCR. This sample has about 500,000 clones, with 70% to 90% found just once. The sample's treatment: some 20 received Ad26.COV2.S at low or high dose, single or two shots; roughly 5 received placebo; per-sample allocation not given. Day 63 after the first vaccine or placebo injection was the time point for sampling. The CDR3 is made up of 15 amino acids. The V segment lost 4 bases and the J segment 0 bases; nucleotides outside the gene matches: 5. In germline, CDR1 is LGHDT, CDR2 YNNKEL (reference sequence).

The sequencing used peripheral blood, collected in a trial of Ad26.COV2.S vaccine versus placebo. This sequence joins TRBV3-1 (or the pseudogene TRBV3-2) and TRBJ1-1, with 7 nucleotides matching TRBD1. This receptor was identified in a person between 18 and 60 years old who received the Ad26.COV2.S COVID-19 vaccine or a placebo. DNA for the CDR3: TGTGCCAGCAGCCGGCAGACAGGGATGAACACTGAAGCTTTCTTT. Translated, it gives CASSRQTGMNTEAFF.